A single T cell receptor (beta chain) is shown here with its context. This sample was included in a study of cytomegalovirus exposure and HLA in healthy donors. The CDR3 spans 14 residues. The ends were cut back, 9 bases at V and 1 base at J, with 15 bases in the middle. CDR1 and CDR2 (germline): SNHLY, FYNNEI. The PCR made use of 60 Vbeta and 13 Jbeta primers. Profiling relied on immunoSEQ multiplex PCR, and the TCRdb table lists in-frame clones only, not all of them. The table records more than 150,000 clones, 76% of them present only once. This TCR was sampled from a woman aged 25 to 39 in good health and CMV-seropositive. This rearrangement joins TRBV2 to TRBJ2-5; D possibly corresponds to TRBD2 (7 bases). Sequenced input: PBMCs. The CDR3 is CASGRGRPQETQYF. DNA for the CDR3: TGTGCCAGTGGGAGGGGGAGGCCCCAAGAGACCCAGTACTTC.